This T cell receptor beta chain was captured in a study of blood T cells in healthy people across ages. Study observations and caveats: In the absence of known donor CMV status, changes in expanded clonotypes were possibly confounded.

The CDR3 loop spans 15 amino acids. Trimming took off 5 bases at V and 0 bases at J, with 11 bases between the two ends. Germline V gene lookup returns CDR1 LGHDT and CDR2 YNNKEL (reference sequence). The authors ran a second PCR of about 7 to 11 cycles using a sample-barcoded 5' primer and a J-beta primer mix. In TCRdb, the 5' RACE reads were re-called with MiXCR into one record per CDR3 protein. The data hold just over 800,000 distinct CDR3 sequences, with approximately 59% observed a single time. On this clonotype itself: The antigen is not known.

Healthy individuals of Caucasian origin from Russia, aged about 6 to 100, served as donors. Extraction of total RNA produced a minimum of 6 micrograms from each sample. The chain links TRBV3-1 to TRBJ2-1; D not certain. Source material: blood. The origin of this receptor is a man aged 25-45 years in good health. The DNA for the CDR3 is TGTGCCAGCAGCGCGGACGGAAGCTCCTACAATGAGCAGTTCTTC. Encoded protein: CASSADGSSYNEQFF.